Below, one T cell receptor beta chain is given with its context. Its antigen remains unidentified. The entry originates in a study of T cell responses to AZD1222 COVID-19 vaccine. Study conclusions and caveats: Clonal diversity may have been underestimated, and the donors were mostly white British, with more females than males.

Libraries were prepared by immunoSEQ multiplex PCR; TCRdb keeps only in-frame clonotypes and omits some of them. The table records 100,000 to 150,000 clones, about nine tenths of them present only once. This TCR came from an adult in good health. This sample comprised peripheral blood, obtained on day 0 of AZD1222 vaccination.

CDR3 amino acids: CASSEPRGRGEKLFF. The CDR3 bases are TGTGCCAGCAGTGAACCAAGGGGGCGAGGGGAAAAACTGTTTTTT. This sequence joins TRBV6-1 and TRBJ1-4, with 7 bases lining up with TRBD1. Losses at the gene ends were 2 bases for V and 8 bases for J; bases not matched to a gene: 8. In germline, CDR1 is MNHNS, CDR2 SASEGT. The CDR3 sequence is 15 residues long.